This TCR beta chain was profiled in a study of spatial heterogeneity in lung cancer. The time point is: blood at routine non-recurrence follow-up after resection. Whole RNA obtained from tumor, nontumor lung or frozen PBMC underwent sequencing without sorting. This clonotype was seen a handful of times. The antigen is not known. CDR1 and CDR2 from the germline V gene are SGDLS and YYNGEE. CDR3 length equals 15 residues. V dropped 0 bases and J dropped 6 bases, with 14 bases sitting between them. Overall study results and limits: Blood contained ubiquitous expanded tumor TCRs more at resection than at follow-up.

Individual TCR cDNA molecules each bore their own unique molecular identifier. TCRdb reprocessed the 5' RACE reads with MiXCR, giving one entry per CDR3 protein. Of fewer than 150,000 distinct CDR3 sequences in the sample, under 14% were seen once. The sample was PBMCs, taken at follow-up. The chain links TRBV9 to TRBJ2-3; D might be TRBD2 (6 bases). The receptor was derived from a female donor with early-stage non-small cell lung cancer. The CDR3: CASSVAEGARDTQYF. The CDR3, as DNA: TGTGCCAGCAGCGTAGCGGAGGGAGCAAGGGATACGCAGTATTTT.